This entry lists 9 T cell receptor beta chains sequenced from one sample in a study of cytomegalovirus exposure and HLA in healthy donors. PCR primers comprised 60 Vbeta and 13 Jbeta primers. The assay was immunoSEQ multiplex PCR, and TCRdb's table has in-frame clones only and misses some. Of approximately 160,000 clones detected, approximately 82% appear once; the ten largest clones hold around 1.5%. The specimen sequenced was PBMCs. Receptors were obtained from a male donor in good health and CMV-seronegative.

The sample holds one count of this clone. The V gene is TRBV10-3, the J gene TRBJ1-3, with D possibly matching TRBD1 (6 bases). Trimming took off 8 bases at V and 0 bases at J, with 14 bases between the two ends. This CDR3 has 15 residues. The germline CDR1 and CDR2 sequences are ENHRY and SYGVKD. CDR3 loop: CAIQGGGSSGNTIYF. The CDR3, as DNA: TGTGCCATCCAGGGAGGGGGGTCCTCTGGAAACACCATATATTTT.

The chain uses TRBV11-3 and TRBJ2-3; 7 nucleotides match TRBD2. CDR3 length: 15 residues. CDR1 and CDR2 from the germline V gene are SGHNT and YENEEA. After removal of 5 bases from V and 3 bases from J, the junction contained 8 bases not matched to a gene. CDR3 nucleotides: TGTGCCAGCAGCAGTCCGGGGGGACCGACAGATACGCAGTATTTT. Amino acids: CASSSPGGPTDTQYF.

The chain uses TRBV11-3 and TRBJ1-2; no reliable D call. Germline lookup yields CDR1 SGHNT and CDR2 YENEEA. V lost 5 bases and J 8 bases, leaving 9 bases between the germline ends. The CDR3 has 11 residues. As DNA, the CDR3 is TGTGCCAGCAGCCCCGGGGTAGGCTACACCTTC. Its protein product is CASSPGVGYTF.

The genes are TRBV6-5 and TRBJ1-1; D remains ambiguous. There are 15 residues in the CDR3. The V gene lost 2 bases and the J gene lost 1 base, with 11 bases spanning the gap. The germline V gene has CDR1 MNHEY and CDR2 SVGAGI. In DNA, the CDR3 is TGTGCCAGCAGTTACGTTTTCGGTCCGAACACTGAAGCTTTCTTT. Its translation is CASSYVFGPNTEAFF.

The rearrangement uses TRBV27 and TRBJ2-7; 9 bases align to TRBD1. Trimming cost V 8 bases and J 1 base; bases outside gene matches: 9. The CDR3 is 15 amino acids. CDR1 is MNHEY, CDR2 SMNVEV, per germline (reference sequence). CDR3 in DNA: TGTGCCAGCCGCACCATGGGGACAGGGTCCTACGAGCAGTACTTC. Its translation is CASRTMGTGSYEQYF.

The CDR3 protein is CATSPRDRGLNEQFF. CDR3 nucleotide sequence: TGTGCCACCAGCCCCCGGGACAGGGGACTAAATGAGCAGTTCTTC. The rearrangement joins TRBV15 to TRBJ2-1; 10 nucleotides align to TRBD1. Trimming took 5 bases from V and 7 from J; bases not matched to a gene: 8. The length of the CDR3 is 15 residues. Germline CDR1 is LNHNV and CDR2 is YYDKDF (reference sequence).

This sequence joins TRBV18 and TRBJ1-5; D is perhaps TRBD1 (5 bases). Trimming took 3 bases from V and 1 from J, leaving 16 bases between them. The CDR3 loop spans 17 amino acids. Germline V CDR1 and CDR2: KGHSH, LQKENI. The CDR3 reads CASSPVGVAISNQPQHF. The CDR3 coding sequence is TGTGCCAGCTCACCGGTAGGGGTGGCCATAAGCAATCAGCCCCAGCATTTT.

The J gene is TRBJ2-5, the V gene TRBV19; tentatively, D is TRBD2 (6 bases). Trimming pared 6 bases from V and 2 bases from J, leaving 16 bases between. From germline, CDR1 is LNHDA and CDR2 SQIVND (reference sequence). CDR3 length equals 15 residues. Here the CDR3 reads CASRENLASQETQYF. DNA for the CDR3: TGTGCCAGTAGGGAGAATCTAGCGTCTCAAGAGACCCAGTACTTC.

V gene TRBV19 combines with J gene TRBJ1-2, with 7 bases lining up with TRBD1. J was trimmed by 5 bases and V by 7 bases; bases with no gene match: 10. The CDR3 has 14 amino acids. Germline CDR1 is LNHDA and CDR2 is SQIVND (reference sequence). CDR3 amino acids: CASIDRALRYGYTF. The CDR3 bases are TGTGCCAGTATAGACAGGGCCTTGAGATATGGCTACACCTTC.